The entry below gives a single TCR beta chain sequence along with its context. Its antigen remains unidentified. It was CD45RO-negative cells, positively selected for CCR7, that made up naive CD8 cells, with terminally differentiated effector memory CD45RA+ cells excluded. Healthy adults negative for HIV, lacking recent acute infections or vaccinations, served as donors. Clones were read by immunoSEQ multiplex PCR, and TCRdb kept only the in-frame ones, dropping some. This sample has about 2,200,000 clones; approximately 94% occur once, and the top ten carry 1.5% to 2%. This sample is drawn from a study of shared clonotypes between healthy human individuals. Study in general: Plates per donor: three CD4 naive, three CD4 memory, two CD8 naive, one CD8 memory. Findings of the study overall: Naive CD4 clonotypes overlapped across a handful of donors at approximately 5.3%.

Germline V gene data show CDR1 as MDHEN and CDR2 as SYDVKM. The CDR3 sequence is 13 residues long. V lost 6 bases and J lost 3, with 11 bases in between. This receptor was identified in a man between 18 and 35 years old in good health. Some clones in this sample may be carry-over from other donors' samples. Sequencing used naive CD8+ T cells from PBMCs. The chain employs TRBV28 and TRBJ1-1; D may be TRBD1 (5 bases). CDR3 protein: CASRMGRDTEAFF. The CDR3 DNA is TGTGCCAGCAGAATGGGGCGAGACACTGAAGCTTTCTTT.